The 17 T cell receptor beta chains reported below all come from one sample, sequenced in a study of identical twins. From the 5' RACE reads, TCRdb called clonotypes with MiXCR, one entry per CDR3 protein. The top ten hold around 1.5% of the sample, which has around 960,000 distinct CDR3 sequences, roughly 12% seen once. Separately, the same data were catalogued under a study of yellow fever vaccine responses in identical twins.

Material: PBMCs. The receptors were gathered from a woman aged 18-29 years in good health.

This clonotype was counted between two and nine times. The J gene is TRBJ2-5, the V gene TRBV9; no reliable D call. This CDR3 contains 14 residues. Trimming removed 0 bases at V and 5 bases at J, with 11 bases between. The germline V gene has CDR1 SGDLS and CDR2 YYNGEE. The CDR3 DNA sequence: TGTGCCAGCAGCGTAGGGCCTGGTCGGGAGACCCAGTACTTC. It specifies CASSVGPGRETQYF.

This chain uses TRBV29-1 with TRBJ2-1, with D hard to call. The CDR3 totals 13 residues. The germline V gene has CDR1 SQVTM and CDR2 ANQGSEA. Trimming removed 2 bases from V and 4 bases from J, with 9 bases in between. The CDR3 DNA reads as TGCAGCGTTGAATACGCTGGATACAATGAGCAGTTCTTC. Protein sequence: CSVEYAGYNEQFF.

This clonotype occurred many times. The J gene is TRBJ2-3, the V gene TRBV12-3 or TRBV12-4, with 10 bases identical to TRBD2. The ends lost 5 bases at V and 0 bases at J; junction bases unmatched: 2. The CDR3 is made up of 15 amino acids. CDR3 DNA: TGTGCCAGCAGTCCGGGACTAGCGAGCACAGATACGCAGTATTTT. Translating it yields CASSPGLASTDTQYF.

This clonotype came up a few times. The chain employs TRBV12-3 or TRBV12-4 and TRBJ1-5; D gene uncertain. Trimming stripped 0 bases from V and 3 bases from J, with 12 bases between. The CDR3 is 16 amino acids. The CDR3 nucleotides are TGTGCCAGCAGTTTAGCACGACCTGCCCCCAATCAGCCCCAGCATTTT. It specifies CASSLARPAPNQPQHF.

This clonotype turned up a few times. This rearrangement joins TRBV29-1 to TRBJ2-2, with D perhaps matching TRBD1 (6 bases). Germline-derived CDR1 and CDR2 are SQVTM and ANQGSEA. The CDR3 spans 15 residues. V dropped 4 bases and J dropped 2 bases, with 14 bases sitting between them. This chain's CDR3 is CSVGSDRINTGELFF. CDR3 DNA: TGCAGCGTTGGAAGTGACAGGATAAACACCGGGGAGCTGTTTTTT.

The gene calls are TRBV27 and TRBJ2-1; D call uncertain. CDR3 length: 14 amino acids. Trimming stripped 0 bases from V and 7 bases from J, with 10 bases between. CDR1 and CDR2 (germline): MNHEY, SMNVEV (reference sequence). As DNA, the CDR3 is TGTGCCAGCAGTTTATCACCGAGTATGAATGAGCAGTTCTTC. Protein: CASSLSPSMNEQFF.

This clonotype was recorded many times. The chain joins TRBV7-8 to TRBJ2-5, with no clear D. Germline CDR1 is SGHVS and CDR2 is FQNEAQ. V lost 3 bases to trimming and J lost 4 bases, with 12 bases between them. This CDR3 spans 14 amino acids. DNA of the CDR3: TGTGCCAGCAGCTTCGGCGGCGGCTCAGAGACCCAGTACTTC. Translation: CASSFGGGSETQYF.

This clonotype was seen a handful of times. The rearrangement uses TRBV3-1 and TRBJ2-4; D ambiguous. Per the germline V gene, CDR1 is LGHDT and CDR2 is YNNKEL (reference sequence). CDR3 length: 12 amino acids. Deletions cut 4 bases from V and 10 bases from J, with 11 bases between. The CDR3 coding sequence is TGTGCCAGCAGCCCCGAAGGCTTAATTCAGTACTTC. This encodes CASSPEGLIQYF. Full variable domain (rest looked up from reference TRBV3-1 and TRBJ2-4): DTAVSQTPKYLVTQMGNDKSIKCEQNLGHDTMYWYKQDSKKFLKIMFSYNNKELIINETVPNRFSPKSPDKAHLNLHINSLELGDSAVYFCASSPEGLIQYFGAGTRLSVL.

V is TRBV18 and J is TRBJ1-2; D is uncertain. The CDR3 runs 14 residues. V lost 1 base to trimming and J lost 3 bases, with 9 bases between them. The germline gives CDR1 KGHSH, CDR2 LQKENI. The CDR3 bases are TGTGCCAGCTCACCACGGGCCTCCGACTATGGCTACACCTTC. Protein sequence: CASSPRASDYGYTF.

This clonotype was seen a handful of times. The genes are TRBV20-1 and TRBJ2-1, with a tentative D call TRBD1 (5 bases). CDR3 length: 13 amino acids. The ends were cut back, 4 bases at V and 3 bases at J, with 10 bases in the middle. Germline V gives CDR1 DFQATT, CDR2 SNEGSKA (reference sequence). In DNA, the CDR3 is TGCAGTGCTAATAGGCAGGGCTACAATGAGCAGTTCTTC. Translation: CSANRQGYNEQFF.

V gene TRBV2 combines with J gene TRBJ1-2; D remains unclear. Per germline, CDR1 SNHLY and CDR2 FYNNEI. The CDR3 is made up of 13 amino acids. The V end lost 7 bases, the J end lost 4 bases, and 13 bases lay between the germline ends. The CDR3 nucleotides are TGTGCCAGCATTGACGATGGACCCTATGGCTACACCTTC. Residues: CASIDDGPYGYTF.

In its sample, this clonotype was seen a few times. The chain links TRBV10-3 to TRBJ1-2; D not certain. From germline, CDR1 is ENHRY and CDR2 SYGVKD. The CDR3 sequence is 12 residues long. V was shortened by 3 bases and J by 8 bases, with 10 bases between the two germline ends. The CDR3 sequence is CAISEAGRGYTF. In DNA, the CDR3 is TGTGCCATCAGTGAAGCGGGGAGGGGCTACACCTTC.

The chain joins TRBV5-1 to TRBJ2-7, with 13 bases matching TRBD2. The germline gives CDR1 SGHRS, CDR2 YFSETQ. The CDR3 is 16 amino acids. V was clipped by 4 bases and J by 5 bases; unmatched bases: 9. Here the CDR3 reads CASSDGTSGIVDEQYF. The CDR3, as DNA: TGCGCCAGCAGCGACGGGACTAGCGGGATAGTAGACGAGCAGTACTTC. The full variable domain, completed using reference TRBV5-1 and TRBJ2-7, is KAGVTQTPRYLIKTRGQQVTLSCSPISGHRSVSWYQQTPGQGLQFLFEYFSETQRNKGNFPGRFSGRQFSNSRSEMNVSTLELGDSALYLCASSDGTSGIVDEQYFGPGTRLTVT.

The rearrangement uses TRBV20-1 and TRBJ2-5; D is perhaps TRBD2 (7 bases). The CDR3 sequence is 14 residues long. Germline V gives CDR1 DFQATT, CDR2 SNEGSKA (reference sequence). Written as DNA, the CDR3 is TGCAGCCCCTCCGAGGCCGGGGGGCGAAAGACCCAGTACTTC. Translated, it gives CSPSEAGGRKTQYF.

This clonotype was counted only a few times. The V gene is TRBV6-5, the J gene TRBJ2-1; D is perhaps TRBD1 (5 bases). CDR3 length: 15 residues. V lost 3 bases, J lost 4 bases, and 13 bases lay in between. Germline CDR1 and CDR2: MNHEY and SVGAGI. Here the CDR3 DNA reads TGTGCCAGCAGTTATAGGGTGGCAGGGTACAATGAGCAGTTCTTC. This gives the protein CASSYRVAGYNEQFF.

This clonotype appeared a few times. The rearrangement links TRBV19 to TRBJ1-2, with a tentative D call TRBD1 (5 bases). Trimming shortened V by 6 bases and J by 0 bases, and 17 bases separated the two germline ends. The germline CDR1 and CDR2 sequences are LNHDA and SQIVND (reference sequence). The CDR3 contains 16 residues. The CDR3 loop is CASRDQRDGSNYGYTF. In nucleotides, the CDR3 is TGTGCCAGTAGGGACCAGCGGGACGGCTCTAACTATGGCTACACCTTC.

The chain uses TRBV3-1 and TRBJ2-5; the D gene is possibly TRBD2 (6 bases). The CDR3 length is 17 residues. The V end was cut by 3 bases, the J end by 1 base, with 18 bases between. Germline-derived CDR1 and CDR2 are LGHDT and YNNKEL (reference sequence). The CDR3 here is CASSHSSTRTFQETQYF. CDR3 in DNA: TGTGCCAGCAGCCATTCCTCGACTAGGACCTTCCAAGAGACCCAGTACTTC.